The 8 T cell receptor beta chains below all came from one sample that was sequenced in a study of CD8 T cells in Susac syndrome (dated by TCRdb to the late 2010s). The library was made by the immunoSEQ multiplex PCR assay. RNA was extracted with the RNeasy kit and about 0.5 to 1 ug was reverse transcribed using random hexamers. TCRdb reran the public reads through fastp at Q25 and MiXCR, keeping productive beta chains. Entries are consolidated by CDR3 protein sequence, retaining the most common genes and DNA. Counted in this sample were approximately 110,000 distinct CDR3 sequences; 85% to 95% of them appeared once. The ten largest account for roughly 0.3% of the sample. Source material: CD8+ T cells from PBMCs. The receptors here all came from a human donor with multiple sclerosis.

This chain uses TRBV7-6 with TRBJ2-3, with D perhaps TRBD1 (5 bases). Trimming took off 5 bases at V and 4 bases at J, with 19 bases between the two ends. The CDR3 covers 16 residues. Germline V CDR1 and CDR2: SGHVS, FNYEAQ. The CDR3 protein is CASSTPWGAVADTQYF. The CDR3 DNA sequence: TGTGCCAGCAGCACCCCTTGGGGCGCAGTAGCAGATACGCAGTATTTT.

This chain joins TRBV11-2 and TRBJ2-2; D might be TRBD2 (6 bases). The CDR3 spans 12 residues. Germline V gene data show CDR1 as SGHAT and CDR2 as FQNNGV. V lost 8 bases and J lost 3, with 7 bases in between. The CDR3 coding sequence is TGTGCCAGCGTAGCGGACACCGGGGAGCTGTTTTTT. It codes for CASVADTGELFF. Full variable domain (remainder filled in from reference TRBV11-2 and TRBJ2-2): EAGVAQSPRYKIIEKRQSVAFWCNPISGHATLYWYQQILGQGPKLLIQFQNNGVVDDSQLPKDRFSAERLKGVDSTLKIQPAKLEDSAVYLCASVADTGELFFGEGSRLTVL.

This chain links TRBV9 with TRBJ2-2; D is possibly TRBD1 (5 bases). The V and J ends lost 7 bases and 0 bases respectively, with 10 bases between them. The germline V gene encodes CDR1 SGDLS and CDR2 YYNGEE. CDR3 length: 14 residues. Here the CDR3 DNA reads TGTGCCAGCGTCGGCAGGGCGAACACCGGGGAGCTGTTTTTT. Amino acid sequence: CASVGRANTGELFF.

This clonotype was recorded only once. The rearrangement uses TRBV19 and TRBJ2-5, with D uncertain. The CDR3 is 13 residues long. Germline CDR1 LNHDA, CDR2 SQIVND (reference sequence). V was pared by 7 bases and J by 5 bases, with 14 bases between. The CDR3 region has the DNA TGTGCCAGTATCGGTACCACCCGGGAGACCCAGTACTTC. It yields the protein CASIGTTRETQYF.

The chain combines TRBV29-1 with TRBJ2-7, with 7 nucleotides matching TRBD1. CDR3 length: 15 residues. CDR1 and CDR2 from the germline V gene are SQVTM and ANQGSEA. J gave up 2 bases and V 4 bases, and 11 bases lay outside the gene matches. The CDR3 loop is CSVVGDSHKTYEQYF. CDR3 sequence (DNA): TGCAGCGTTGTAGGGGACAGTCATAAAACCTACGAGCAGTACTTC.

This chain connects TRBV7-2 to TRBJ2-5; TRBD2 aligns across 11 bases. This CDR3 spans 18 amino acids. With V trimmed by 5 bases and J by 2 bases, 13 bases remained unmatched. CDR1 is SGHTA and CDR2 is FQGNSA in the germline V gene. CDR3 DNA: TGTGCCAGCAGCCCCCACTCGGGACTAGCGGTCCGGCAAGAGACCCAGTACTTC. Protein sequence: CASSPHSGLAVRQETQYF.

V gene TRBV12-3 or TRBV12-4 combines with J gene TRBJ2-7, with TRBD1 matching 9 bases. The trim removed 4 bases at V and 5 bases at J, leaving 9 bases unmatched. The CDR3 has 15 residues. Here the CDR3 reads CASSSEQGARDEQYF. DNA of the CDR3: TGTGCCAGCAGTTCGGAACAGGGGGCTAGGGACGAGCAGTACTTC.

The V and J genes are TRBV2 and TRBJ2-1, with 7 positions matching TRBD1. There are 15 residues in the CDR3. The junction had 14 bases not matched to a gene; V was cut back by 8 bases and J by 7 bases. CDR1 is SNHLY and CDR2 is FYNNEI in the germline V gene. For the CDR3, the DNA is TGTGCCAGCGACAGGGATCCTTCCCATCGGAATGAGCAGTTCTTC. This sequence encodes CASDRDPSHRNEQFF.